These 24 T cell receptor beta chains originate from one sample sequenced in a study of T cell changes during pregnancy in multiple sclerosis. Sequencing used immunoSEQ multiplex PCR; TCRdb keeps in-frame clones, though not all of them. The sample has around 62,000 clones, roughly nine tenths seen once. This sample comprised peripheral blood, obtained in the first trimester of pregnancy. The source is a female donor with multiple sclerosis, enrolled in a pregnancy study.

In this sample, this clone turned up a few times. The V and J genes are TRBV30 and TRBJ1-3; 9 bases map to TRBD1. Germline V lookup: CDR1 GTSNPN, CDR2 SVGIG (reference sequence). V was clipped by 3 bases and J by 3 bases; unmatched bases: 9. The CDR3 length is 16 residues. The CDR3 DNA sequence: TGTGCCTGGAGAGCTCCGGGACAGGGATATGGAAACACCATATATTTT. Residues: CAWRAPGQGYGNTIYF. The complete variable domain, with remaining parts taken from reference TRBV30 and TRBJ1-3, reads SQTIHQWPATLVQPVGSPLSLECTVEGTSNPNLYWYRQAAGRGLQLLFYSVGIGQISSEVPQNLSASRPQDRQFILSSKKLLLSDSGFYLCAWRAPGQGYGNTIYFGEGSWLTVV.

The rearrangement links TRBV30 to TRBJ2-1; 8 bases match TRBD1. J was trimmed by 5 bases and V by 5 bases; bases with no gene match: 8. Looked up from germline, CDR1 is GTSNPN and CDR2 is SVGIG (reference sequence). This CDR3 contains 14 residues. Here the CDR3 reads CAWEPGQANNEQFF. The CDR3, as DNA: TGTGCCTGGGAACCGGGACAGGCTAACAATGAGCAGTTCTTC.

The genes are TRBV29-1 and TRBJ2-4, with D possibly TRBD1 on 7 matching bases. Trimming pared 6 bases from V and 0 bases from J, leaving 15 bases between. The CDR3 covers 15 residues. Germline values: CDR1 SQVTM, CDR2 ANQGSEA. CDR3 DNA: TGCAGCGTGGCAGGGGGGTGGGTAGCCAAAAACATTCAGTACTTC. It is translated as CSVAGGWVAKNIQYF. The full variable domain, with the rest looked up from reference TRBV29-1 and TRBJ2-4, is SAVISQKPSRDICQRGTSLTIQCQVDSQVTMMFWYRQQPGQSLTLIATANQGSEATYESGFVIDKFPISRPNLTFSTLTVSNMSPEDSSIYLCSVAGGWVAKNIQYFGAGTRLSVL.

The chain has TRBV7-9 and TRBJ2-1; possibly TRBD2 for D (6 bases). The CDR3 contains 17 residues. V lost 3 bases to trimming and J lost 5 bases, with 20 bases between them. The V gene's germline CDR1 is SEHNR and CDR2 FQNEAQ (reference sequence). CDR3 sequence: CASSFPPSDARDNEQFF. The CDR3 nucleotides are TGTGCCAGCAGCTTTCCACCTAGCGACGCTCGCGACAATGAGCAGTTCTTC. Using reference TRBV7-9 and TRBJ2-1 for the parts outside the CDR3, the full variable domain is DTGVSQNPRHKITKRGQNVTFRCDPISEHNRLYWYRQTLGQGPEFLTYFQNEAQLEKSRLLSDRFSAERPKGSFSTLEIQRTEQGDSAMYLCASSFPPSDARDNEQFFGPGTRLTVL.

This clone was counted once. This chain connects TRBV5-5 to TRBJ2-6; no clear D. Germline V gene data show CDR1 as SGHKS and CDR2 as YYEKEE (reference sequence). The CDR3 has 14 residues. Trimming removed 2 bases from V and 1 base from J, with 4 bases in between. The CDR3 reads CASSFGSGANVLTF. CDR3 nucleotides: TGTGCCAGCAGCTTCGGTTCTGGGGCCAACGTCCTGACTTTC.

The J gene is TRBJ2-7, the V gene TRBV30; the D gene is possibly TRBD2 (5 bases). The V and J ends lost 4 bases and 1 base respectively, with 14 bases between them. The germline V gene encodes CDR1 GTSNPN and CDR2 SVGIG (reference sequence). This CDR3 is built from 14 residues. CDR3 DNA sequence: TGTGCCTGGATAGACCCGGGGAAGTCCTACGAGCAGTACTTC. Translated: CAWIDPGKSYEQYF.

This chain joins TRBV7-2 and TRBJ2-2; perhaps TRBD2 as D (6 bases). V was pared by 3 bases and J by 5 bases, with 16 bases between. In germline, CDR1 is SGHTA, CDR2 FQGNSA. The CDR3 runs 16 residues. In DNA form, the CDR3 reads TGTGCCAGCAGCTTGAATAGCGGTTTGAGGACCGGGGAGCTGTTTTTT. It codes for CASSLNSGLRTGELFF.

This clone showed up just once. This sequence joins TRBV6-1 and TRBJ1-5; 9 nucleotides align to TRBD1. Germline V gene lookup returns CDR1 MNHNS and CDR2 SASEGT. J was trimmed by 6 bases and V by 4 bases; bases with no gene match: 4. The CDR3 has 14 amino acids. CDR3 nucleotides: TGTGCCAGCAGTGGGACAGGGGTGTTTCAGCCCCAGCATTTT. This sequence encodes CASSGTGVFQPQHF.

This chain joins TRBV7-6 and TRBJ2-1; the D is unclear. CDR1 and CDR2 from the germline V gene are SGHVS and FNYEAQ. This CDR3 region has 13 residues. V was cut by 2 bases and J by 6 bases, with 8 bases left in between. CDR3: CASSLFPGNEQFF. The CDR3 DNA reads TGTGCCAGCAGCTTATTCCCGGGCAATGAGCAGTTCTTC. The full variable domain, in which reference TRBV7-6 and TRBJ2-1 provide the parts outside the CDR3, is GAGVSQSPRYKVTKRGQDVALRCDPISGHVSLYWYRQALGQGPEFLTYFNYEAQQDKSGLPNDRFSAERPEGSISTLTIQRTEQRDSAMYRCASSLFPGNEQFFGPGTRLTVL.

The chain has TRBV15 and TRBJ1-4; a weak D match, TRBD1 (6 bases). The CDR3 runs 14 residues. Trimming shortened V by 3 bases and J by 3 bases, and 8 bases separated the two germline ends. Germline loops: CDR1 LNHNV, CDR2 YYDKDF (reference sequence). As DNA, the CDR3 is TGTGCCACCAGCAGGGGACAAGCTAATGAAAAACTGTTTTTT. Protein sequence: CATSRGQANEKLFF.

This chain uses TRBV18 with TRBJ2-7; D remains unclear. The germline V gene encodes CDR1 KGHSH and CDR2 LQKENI. This CDR3 has 12 residues. With 4 bases removed from V and 1 base from J, the gap between germline ends came to 5 bases. The CDR3 reads CASSLLSYEQYF. The CDR3 DNA reads as TGTGCCAGCTCACTCCTTTCCTACGAGCAGTACTTC.

This clone came up once. V gene TRBV5-1 combines with J gene TRBJ2-3, with a tentative D call TRBD1 (5 bases). Trimming took 0 bases from V and 3 from J, leaving 14 bases between them. This CDR3 spans 16 amino acids. Germline V lookup: CDR1 SGHRS, CDR2 YFSETQ. The CDR3 coding sequence is TGCGCCAGCAGCTTGGACGCCAGGGTGGTAACAGATACGCAGTATTTT. Encoded protein: CASSLDARVVTDTQYF.

The chain has TRBV29-1 and TRBJ2-7, with D possibly being TRBD1 (6 bases). This CDR3 contains 13 residues. Germline V gives CDR1 SQVTM, CDR2 ANQGSEA. V lost 4 bases and J lost 4, with 14 bases in between. CDR3 sequence reads: CSVVGDNRYEQYF. In nucleotides, the CDR3 is TGCAGCGTTGTCGGGGACAACAGATACGAGCAGTACTTC.

The chain combines TRBV10-2 with TRBJ2-5; 15 bases are shared with TRBD2. Germline lookup yields CDR1 WSHSY and CDR2 SAAADI. The CDR3 has 15 residues. J gave up 5 bases and V 10 bases, and 8 bases lay outside the gene matches. Here the CDR3 DNA reads TGCGCCACCAGGACTAGCGGGAGGGGAAAGGAGACCCAGTACTTC. This translates into CATRTSGRGKETQYF.

The chain has TRBV7-8 and TRBJ2-7, with 10 bases lining up with TRBD1. From germline, CDR1 is SGHVS and CDR2 FQNEAQ. V was clipped by 1 base and J by 2 bases; unmatched bases: 5. The CDR3 is 16 residues long. The CDR3 sequence is CASSLVRQGAAYEQYF. CDR3 DNA sequence: TGTGCCAGCAGCTTAGTTCGACAGGGGGCGGCCTACGAGCAGTACTTC.

The chain combines TRBV11-3 with TRBJ2-1; the match to TRBD2 covers 7 bases. V lost 0 bases, J lost 0 bases, and 8 bases stayed unmatched. Germline CDR1 reads SGHNT; CDR2 reads YENEEA. The CDR3 contains 18 residues. CDR3 residues: CASSLEGAGRSSYNEQFF. CDR3 nucleotides: TGTGCCAGCAGCTTAGAAGGAGCGGGACGGAGCTCCTACAATGAGCAGTTCTTC.

This clone was recorded once. This chain uses TRBV7-9 with TRBJ2-7; maybe TRBD1 (6 bases). Deletions cut 2 bases from V and 6 bases from J, with 11 bases between. CDR1 SEHNR and CDR2 FQNEAQ come from the germline V gene (reference sequence). This CDR3 spans 13 amino acids. Here the CDR3 DNA reads TGTGCCAGCAGCTTAAACAGGGTTCGCGAGCAGTACTTC. As protein: CASSLNRVREQYF.

This rearrangement joins TRBV5-5 to TRBJ2-5; 8 positions match TRBD2. CDR3 size: 16 residues. After removal of 2 bases from V and 1 base from J, the junction contained 7 bases not matched to a gene. Germline V gene lookup returns CDR1 SGHKS and CDR2 YYEKEE (reference sequence). The CDR3 region has the DNA TGTGCCAGCAGCTTCGGCACTAGCGGCGCCCAAGAGACCCAGTACTTC. Translating gives CASSFGTSGAQETQYF.

This clone was seen a few times. The chain recombines TRBV4-2 with TRBJ2-3; TRBD2 matches 8 bases. Looked up from germline, CDR1 is LGHNA and CDR2 is YNFKEQ. The V and J ends lost 3 bases and 4 bases, in that order; junction bases with no gene match: 9. The CDR3 is 16 amino acids. The CDR3 DNA reads TGTGCCAGCAGCCACGAGTACGGGGGGGCATCAGATACGCAGTATTTT. This sequence encodes CASSHEYGGASDTQYF.

The chain combines TRBV2 with TRBJ1-2; 8 bases are shared with TRBD1. Germline loops: CDR1 SNHLY, CDR2 FYNNEI. Trimming removed 8 bases from V and 8 bases from J; junction bases left unmatched: 7. There are 12 residues in the CDR3. CDR3: CASSEQGDGYTF. In nucleotides, the CDR3 is TGTGCCAGCTCCGAACAGGGGGACGGCTACACCTTC. Based on the CDR3 plus reference TRBV2 and TRBJ1-2, the full variable domain is EPEVTQTPSHQVTQMGQEVILRCVPISNHLYFYWYRQILGQKVEFLVSFYNNEISEKSEIFDDQFSVERPDGSNFTLKIRSTKLEDSAMYFCASSEQGDGYTFGSGTRLTVV.

The rearrangement uses TRBV5-1 and TRBJ2-5; possible D gene TRBD1, 6 bases. The CDR3 spans 14 residues. From germline, CDR1 is SGHRS and CDR2 YFSETQ. V shed 4 bases and J shed 1 base, with 11 bases lying between them. This CDR3 is CASSLDSFQETQYF. The CDR3 DNA follows: TGCGCCAGCAGCCTGGACAGTTTCCAAGAGACCCAGTACTTC.

This rearrangement joins TRBV4-2 to TRBJ2-7, with D possibly matching TRBD2 (6 bases). The V end lost 1 base, the J end lost 7 bases, and 17 bases lay between the germline ends. This CDR3 is 15 amino acids long. Germline lookup yields CDR1 LGHNA and CDR2 YNFKEQ. For the CDR3, the DNA is TGTGCCAGCAGCCAAGGATTGGAGCGGGCAGGGGAGCAGTACTTC. Its translation is CASSQGLERAGEQYF.

The chain is built from TRBV19 and TRBJ2-3; 10 nucleotides align to TRBD2. CDR3 length equals 17 residues. Germline lookup yields CDR1 LNHDA and CDR2 SQIVND (reference sequence). V was clipped by 6 bases and J by 0 bases; unmatched bases: 9. This CDR3 reads CASSPFRTSGSTDTQYF. The CDR3 nucleotides read TGTGCCAGTAGCCCATTCCGGACTAGCGGAAGCACAGATACGCAGTATTTT. The full variable domain, completed using reference TRBV19 and TRBJ2-3, is DGGITQSPKYLFRKEGQNVTLSCEQNLNHDAMYWYRQDPGQGLRLIYYSQIVNDFQKGDIAEGYSVSREKKESFPLTVTSAQKNPTAFYLCASSPFRTSGSTDTQYFGPGTRLTVL.

The chain links TRBV21-1 to TRBJ1-5; TRBD1, the D gene given by the table, was not confirmed from the DNA. TRBV21-1 is flagged as a pseudogene. CDR3 length: 14 amino acids. The CDR3 bases are TGTGCCAGCAGCAAATCAGGGGCCAATCAGCCCCAGCATTTT. This codes for CASSKSGANQPQHF.